One and the same sample provided the 19 T cell receptor beta chains below, sequenced in a study of blood T cell repertoires in COVID-19. Produced via immunoSEQ multiplex PCR; TCRdb's table is partial and in-frame only. This table holds roughly 250,000 clones, about 89% found once. Source material: peripheral blood. Receptor source: a man younger than 40 with acute or convalescent COVID-19.

The chain links TRBV20-1 to TRBJ1-6; 7 bases line up with TRBD1. After removal of 3 bases from V and 4 bases from J, the junction contained 6 bases not matched to a gene. Looked up from germline, CDR1 is DFQATT and CDR2 is SNEGSKA (reference sequence). The CDR3 is made up of 15 amino acids. CDR3 DNA sequence: TGCAGTGCTAGTCCCCAGGGGGTTTATAATTCACCCCTCCACTTT. Amino acids: CSASPQGVYNSPLHF.

The DNA of the CDR3 is TGTGCCAGCAGCTTAGGTCCAGGGCCTCCGAACACCGGGGAGCTGTTTTTT. Protein: CASSLGPGPPNTGELFF. The chain uses TRBV7-6 and TRBJ2-2, with D possibly matching TRBD1 (5 bases). This CDR3 is built from 17 residues. The ends were cut back, 1 base at V and 0 bases at J, with 12 bases in the middle. CDR1 and CDR2 from the germline V gene are SGHVS and FNYEAQ.

This chain joins TRBV19 and TRBJ1-1; TRBD1 aligns across 8 bases. After removal of 5 bases from V and 11 bases from J, the junction contained 7 bases not matched to a gene. The CDR3 covers 12 residues. Germline V lookup: CDR1 LNHDA, CDR2 SQIVND (reference sequence). The CDR3 DNA reads as TGTGCCAGTAGTCCTCAGGGACAGGCCGCTTTCTTT. As protein: CASSPQGQAAFF.

The chain uses TRBV9 and TRBJ2-3; D is unresolved. Germline V gene data show CDR1 as SGDLS and CDR2 as YYNGEE. The germline V and J ends were trimmed by 0 bases and 0 bases, with 8 bases remaining between them. This CDR3 is 15 amino acids long. The CDR3 loop reads CASSVGTRSTDTQYF. For the CDR3, the DNA is TGTGCCAGCAGCGTAGGCACTCGGAGCACAGATACGCAGTATTTT.

The CDR3 region has the DNA TGTGCCAGCAGCGGTGGACAGGGGCGCTCTGGTGGCGAGCAGTACTTC. Protein product: CASSGGQGRSGGEQYF. This sequence joins TRBV9 and TRBJ2-7, with 9 nucleotides matching TRBD1. V was pared by 3 bases and J by 6 bases, with 13 bases of the junction left unmatched. The CDR3 has 16 residues. Germline V CDR1 and CDR2: SGDLS, YYNGEE.

The chain recombines TRBV2 with TRBJ1-6; D unclear. Trimming left V 5 bases short and J 0 bases short, with 11 bases between. The CDR3 length is 16 residues. Germline V gives CDR1 SNHLY, CDR2 FYNNEI. The CDR3 is CASSSRMSSYNSPLHF. DNA for the CDR3: TGTGCCAGCAGTTCCAGGATGAGCTCCTATAATTCACCCCTCCACTTT.

The V and J genes are TRBV11-1 and TRBJ2-6; unclear D gene. This CDR3 is 16 amino acids long. The germline V gene has CDR1 SGHAT and CDR2 FQDESV (reference sequence). Trimming cost V 2 bases and J 0 bases, with 8 bases left between them. CDR3 residues: CASSLHSSSGANVLTF. In DNA form, the CDR3 reads TGTGCCAGCAGCTTACACAGTAGCTCTGGGGCCAACGTCCTGACTTTC.

The rearrangement links TRBV7-9 to TRBJ2-1; possibly TRBD2 for D (5 bases). The V gene's germline CDR1 is SEHNR and CDR2 FQNEAQ (reference sequence). There are 13 residues in the CDR3. Deletions cut 8 bases from V and 7 bases from J, with 15 bases between. CDR3 sequence (DNA): TGTGCCAGCCGGGAATATGATTTGAATGAGCAGTTCTTC. Translation: CASREYDLNEQFF.

CDR3 sequence: CASRLPVADYGYTF. The CDR3 nucleotides read TGTGCCAGCAGGCTCCCCGTGGCGGACTATGGCTACACCTTC. This chain uses TRBV28 with TRBJ1-2; no reliable D call. Germline V lookup: CDR1 MDHEN, CDR2 SYDVKM. The ends were cut back, 6 bases at V and 3 bases at J, with 14 bases in the middle. This CDR3 comprises 14 residues.

The chain recombines TRBV11-2 with TRBJ2-5; the match to TRBD1 covers 7 bases. The CDR3 totals 13 residues. The trim removed 5 bases at V and 3 bases at J, leaving 3 bases unmatched. The V gene's germline CDR1 is SGHAT and CDR2 FQNNGV. The CDR3 region has the DNA TGTGCCAGCAGCAGGGACAGAAAAGAGACCCAGTACTTC. Residues: CASSRDRKETQYF.

The rearrangement links TRBV19 to TRBJ2-2; TRBD1 aligns across 8 bases. Germline V gene lookup returns CDR1 LNHDA and CDR2 SQIVND (reference sequence). This CDR3 contains 14 residues. Unmatched junction bases numbered 8, after V lost 7 bases and J lost 7 bases. The CDR3 region has the DNA TGTGCCAGTAAAGACAGGGGATGGATCGGGGAGCTGTTTTTT. Translated, it gives CASKDRGWIGELFF.

This clone has a count of ten or more. The chain employs TRBV28 and TRBJ2-7; 8 bases match TRBD2. Per the germline V gene, CDR1 is MDHEN and CDR2 is SYDVKM. V shed 3 bases and J 3 bases; nucleotides not matched to a gene: 7. The CDR3 is 15 residues long. The DNA for the CDR3 is TGTGCCAGCAGTTTTCAGAGACTAGCGTTCTACGAGCAGTACTTC. It translates to CASSFQRLAFYEQYF.

Here the CDR3 reads CASSADIAYEQYF. The CDR3 DNA is TGCGCCAGCAGTGCTGACATTGCCTACGAGCAGTACTTC. This chain uses TRBV10-1 with TRBJ2-7; D uncertain. CDR1 and CDR2 from the germline V gene are WNHNN and SYGVQD (reference sequence). CDR3 size: 13 residues. V lost 4 bases and J 2 bases, leaving 9 bases between the germline ends.

The chain recombines TRBV5-1 with TRBJ1-5; perhaps TRBD1 as D (5 bases). The CDR3 is made up of 15 amino acids. V dropped 4 bases and J dropped 3 bases, with 14 bases sitting between them. From germline, CDR1 is SGHRS and CDR2 YFSETQ. CDR3 region: CASSLDSFPNQPQHF. DNA of the CDR3: TGCGCCAGCAGCCTAGACAGCTTCCCCAATCAGCCCCAGCATTTT.

V is TRBV11-2 and J is TRBJ2-2; perhaps TRBD2 as D (8 bases). Trimming took 5 bases from V and 10 from J, leaving 20 bases between them. Germline V gene lookup returns CDR1 SGHAT and CDR2 FQNNGV. The CDR3 is 15 residues long. The CDR3 nucleotides are TGTGCCAGCAGCCGTAAGGACAGGCGGGAGGCGGAGCTGTTTTTT. Translating it yields CASSRKDRREAELFF.

The chain carries TRBV3-1 (or the pseudogene TRBV3-2) and TRBJ2-7; possibly TRBD1 for D (6 bases). CDR1 and CDR2 (germline): LGHDT, YNNKEL (reference sequence). The V end was cut by 4 bases, the J end by 2 bases, with 12 bases between. The CDR3 contains 14 residues. CDR3 in DNA: TGTGCCAGCAGCCCCCTACAGGGAACCTACGAGCAGTACTTC. Amino acid sequence: CASSPLQGTYEQYF.

This clone was found once. The V and J genes are TRBV5-6 and TRBJ1-5; no firm D call. Germline V lookup: CDR1 SGHDT, CDR2 YYEEEE. The V end was cut by 6 bases, the J end by 2 bases, with 9 bases between. This CDR3 has 13 amino acids. Here the CDR3 DNA reads TGTGCCAGCAACCGTCAGGGCAATCAGCCCCAGCATTTT. Its translation: CASNRQGNQPQHF.

This chain links TRBV2 with TRBJ2-2; TRBD1 aligns across 7 bases. The CDR3 has 16 amino acids. V gave up 5 bases and J gave up 5 bases; unmatched junction bases: 11. Germline CDR1 reads SNHLY; CDR2 reads FYNNEI. In nucleotides, the CDR3 is TGTGCCAGCAGTTTTAACAGGGGATCGGTGACCGGGGAGCTGTTTTTT. This sequence encodes CASSFNRGSVTGELFF. Based on the CDR3 plus reference TRBV2 and TRBJ2-2, the full variable domain is EPEVTQTPSHQVTQMGQEVILRCVPISNHLYFYWYRQILGQKVEFLVSFYNNEISEKSEIFDDQFSVERPDGSNFTLKIRSTKLEDSAMYFCASSFNRGSVTGELFFGEGSRLTVL.

V gene TRBV7-6 combines with J gene TRBJ2-2, with D perhaps TRBD2 (5 bases). Deletions cut 5 bases from V and 1 base from J, with 8 bases between. This CDR3 has 14 amino acids. Per the germline V gene, CDR1 is SGHVS and CDR2 is FNYEAQ. This CDR3 is CASSHEGNTGELFF. CDR3 in DNA: TGTGCCAGCAGCCACGAGGGGAACACCGGGGAGCTGTTTTTT.